This is a list of T cell receptor beta chains from one sample in a study of technical replicates of blood from a few donors. Here immunoSEQ multiplex PCR was the method, and the copy in TCRdb shows in-frame clones only, minus some. The sample contains around 13,000 clones, approximately 95% of which appear only once. The source material was PBMCs. These receptors all come from a human donor in good health. Both conserved end residues are part of each CDR3. A D gene is named only where the DNA matches it firmly. Size tells how often a clone was seen (once, few, many) or the class of an expanded clone, and some rows leave it out.

V gene	clone size	J gene	CDR3 length	D gene	CDR3 DNA	CDR3 protein
TRBV4-2	.	TRBJ2-1	15	TRBD2	TGTGCCAGCAGCGGTAGCGGGAGCTCCTACAATGAGCAGTTCTTC	CASSGSGSSYNEQFF
TRBV9	.	TRBJ2-1	12	.	TGTGCCAGCAGCCCCTCCCGCAATGAGCAGTTCTTC	CASSPSRNEQFF
TRBV30	.	TRBJ2-3	15	TRBD2	TGTGCCTGGAGCTTTAGCGGGGGGTTCACAGATACGCAGTATTTT	CAWSFSGGFTDTQYF
TRBV9	.	TRBJ1-2	15	.	TGTGCCAGCAGCGCAGCCCCGGGACACTTCTATGGCTACACCTTC	CASSAAPGHFYGYTF
TRBV5-1	.	TRBJ2-5	13	TRBD1	TGCGCCAGCAGACAGGGGGCCAGGGAGACCCAGTACTTC	CASRQGARETQYF
TRBV27	once	TRBJ2-2	16	TRBD2	TGTGCCAGCAGTGACGGACTAGCGGGAGCCGGCGGGGAGCTGTTTTTT	CASSDGLAGAGGELFF
TRBV10-1	.	TRBJ1-5	18	TRBD1	TGCGCCAGCAGTGGAGGGACAGGGGGACTTAATAGCAATCAGCCCCAGCATTTT	CASSGGTGGLNSNQPQHF
TRBV11-2	.	TRBJ1-3	13	.	TGTGCCAGCAGCTTAGGGGCGGGAAACACCATATATTTT	CASSLGAGNTIYF
TRBV28	.	TRBJ2-1	15	.	TGTGCCAGCAGTCAAACAGGTTACTCCTACAATGAGCAGTTCTTC	CASSQTGYSYNEQFF
TRBV6-1	.	TRBJ1-5	16	.	TGTGCCAGCAGTGATCCGAGGATCGATAGCAATCAGCCCCAGCATTTT	CASSDPRIDSNQPQHF
TRBV2	.	TRBJ1-4	14	TRBD1	TGTGCCAGCAGTACCGGGACAGGGAATGAAAAACTGTTTTTT	CASSTGTGNEKLFF
TRBV7-8	once	TRBJ2-3	12	TRBD1	TGTGCCAGCAGCCCCTGGACAGGGTATAGAATTTTT	CASSPWTGYRIF
TRBV7-9	.	TRBJ1-4	17	.	TGTGCCAGCAGCCCACCCCCCTCTGGCAGGGGAGATGAAAAACTGTTTTTT	CASSPPPSGRGDEKLFF
TRBV5-1	.	TRBJ2-1	14	.	TGCGCCAGCAGCTTACAGAGCTCTCGTGATGAGCAGTTCTTC	CASSLQSSRDEQFF
TRBV10-1	.	TRBJ2-1	16	TRBD2	TGCGCCAGCAGTGGCCTAACTAGCGGGAGATACAATGAGCAGTTCTTC	CASSGLTSGRYNEQFF
TRBV6-5	.	TRBJ2-3	16	TRBD2	TGTGCCAGCAGTTACACGACTAGCGGACGCACAGATACGCAGTATTTT	CASSYTTSGRTDTQYF
TRBV21-1	.	TRBJ2-1	13	.	TGTGCCAGCAAGGAGAGGAACTACAATGAGCAGTTCTTC	CASKERNYNEQFF
TRBV10-3	.	TRBJ2-7	12	.	TGTGCCATCAGTACCGGGGAATACGAGCAGTACTTC	CAISTGEYEQYF
TRBV6-4	.	TRBJ2-7	14	.	TGTGCCAGCAGTGACTCAAGCGGAACCTACGAGCAGTACTTC	CASSDSSGTYEQYF
TRBV30	.	TRBJ2-1	16	TRBD2	TGTGCCTGGAGTAAGACTTTAGCGGGAGGGTACAATGAGCAGTTCTTC	CAWSKTLAGGYNEQFF
TRBV6-5	.	TRBJ1-5	14	TRBD1	TGTGCCAGCAGCTACGGGACAGTGAATCAGCCCCAGCATTTT	CASSYGTVNQPQHF
TRBV11-2	.	TRBJ2-1	14	TRBD2	TGTGCCAGCAGCCCTGGGACTAGCGGGAATGAGCAGTTCTTC	CASSPGTSGNEQFF
TRBV29-1	.	TRBJ2-3	12	.	TGCAGCGTTCGCTTGGCCACAGATACGCAGTATTTT	CSVRLATDTQYF
TRBV18	.	TRBJ2-1	14	.	TGTGCCAGCTCACCACCCCTACCCGAGACACAGCAGTTCTTC	CASSPPLPETQQFF
TRBV28	.	TRBJ2-7	15	.	TGTGCCAGCAGTTTCGGTGGTGGGAGGTCCTACGAGCAGTACTTC	CASSFGGGRSYEQYF
TRBV5-1	.	TRBJ2-7	14	TRBD2	TGCGCCAGCAGCCTTTTAGCGGGACCCTACGAGCAGTACTTC	CASSLLAGPYEQYF
TRBV5-1	.	TRBJ2-6	16	.	TGCGCCAGCAGCTTGGTCCGGGACTCTGGGGCCAACGTCCTGACTTTC	CASSLVRDSGANVLTF
TRBV28	.	TRBJ1-2	13	.	TGTGCCAGCAGTTTCTCGGGGAACTATGGCTACACCTTC	CASSFSGNYGYTF
TRBV7-9	.	TRBJ2-1	13	.	TGTGCCAGCAGCCGGACTACATACAATGAGCAGTTCTTC	CASSRTTYNEQFF
TRBV18	.	TRBJ2-7	12	.	TGTGCCAGCTCATCACAACAGAAAGAGCAGTACTTC	CASSSQQKEQYF
TRBV27	once	TRBJ2-7	15	.	TGTGCCAGCAGTTTCTATTCCAGGGGGGACCCCGAGCAGTACTTC	CASSFYSRGDPEQYF
TRBV28	.	TRBJ2-7	15	TRBD1	TGTGCCAGCAGCCCCGGGGACAGGGAGCCCGACGAGCAGTACTTC	CASSPGDREPDEQYF
TRBV7-6	.	TRBJ1-5	15	.	TGTGCCAGCAGCTTAGCTTCAGGTCTCAATCAGCCCCAGCATTTT	CASSLASGLNQPQHF
TRBV7-9	.	TRBJ1-4	15	TRBD1	TGTGCCAGCAGCTTAAGACAGGGAGAAATTGAAAAACTGTTTTTT	CASSLRQGEIEKLFF
TRBV28	.	TRBJ2-7	11	.	TGTGCCAGCCTAAGCCCTTACGAGCAGTACTTC	CASLSPYEQYF
TRBV20-1	.	TRBJ1-1	11	.	TGCAGTGCTAGTGAGGAAACTGAAGCTTTCTTT	CSASEETEAFF
TRBV14	.	TRBJ1-2	12	.	TGTGCCAGCAGCCACGGGTTCTATGGCTACACCTTC	CASSHGFYGYTF